This TCR beta chain derives from a study of blood T cell repertoires in COVID-19. Study at large: Whether acute or convalescent, the COVID-19 samples came from the United States, Italy and Spain. Sources were T cells, B-cell-depleted T cells, or PBMCs; the material itself was cDNA or gDNA.

Per the study methods: Estimates of nucleated cell counts were drawn from the amplification of reference gene primers. Repertoires were generated with immunoSEQ multiplex PCR, while TCRdb's copy carries only in-frame clones and drops some. V and J calls and clone size follow that table, whereas D and trimming were derived from the DNA. The table includes roughly 140,000 clones, 75% to 90% detected once. The CDR3 totals 15 residues. The germline V gene has CDR1 MGHRA and CDR2 YSYEKL. J was trimmed by 1 base and V by 4 bases; bases with no gene match: 3. The V call is TRBV4-1, the J call TRBJ2-2; 7 bases are a match to TRBD1. This clonotype originated in a man aged 60 to 75 with acute or convalescent COVID-19. Specimen: peripheral blood. This CDR3 reads CASSRRQGNTGELFF. In nucleotides, the CDR3 is TGCGCCAGCAGCCGACGACAGGGGAACACCGGGGAGCTGTTTTTT.